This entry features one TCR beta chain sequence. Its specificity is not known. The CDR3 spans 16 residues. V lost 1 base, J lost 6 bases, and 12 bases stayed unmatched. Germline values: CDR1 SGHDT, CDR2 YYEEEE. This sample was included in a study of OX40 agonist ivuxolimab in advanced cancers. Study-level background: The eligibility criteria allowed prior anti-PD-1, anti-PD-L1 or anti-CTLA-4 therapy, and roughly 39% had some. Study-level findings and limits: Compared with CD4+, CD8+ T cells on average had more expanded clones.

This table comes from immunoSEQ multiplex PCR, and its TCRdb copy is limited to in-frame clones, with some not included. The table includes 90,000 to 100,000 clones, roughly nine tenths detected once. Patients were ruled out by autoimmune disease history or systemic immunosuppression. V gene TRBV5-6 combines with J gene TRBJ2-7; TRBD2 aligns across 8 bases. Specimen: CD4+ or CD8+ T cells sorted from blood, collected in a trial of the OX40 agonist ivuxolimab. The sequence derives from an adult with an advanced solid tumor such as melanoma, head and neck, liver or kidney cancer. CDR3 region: CASSLNPSGGGGEQYF. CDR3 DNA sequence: TGTGCCAGCAGCTTGAATCCCTCGGGAGGGGGGGGCGAGCAGTACTTC.